This TCR beta chain stems from a study of memory CD4+ T cells and cytomegalovirus serostatus. Study in general: Donors were healthy Belgian adults, 10 or so CMV seropositive and roughly 25 seronegative.

The germline CDR1 and CDR2 sequences are GTSNPN and SVGIG (reference sequence). A total of 12 residues make up the CDR3, ends included. This clone was found a few times. The conserved phenylalanine or tryptophan normally closing the CDR3 is absent here, so this likely arose from a read error. The DNA is left out, because the CDR3 cannot be placed on it with certainty; the CDR3 is given as TCRdb lists it. Clones were sequenced by immunoSEQ multiplex PCR, and TCRdb holds only the in-frame ones, with some missing. The data contain 45,000 to 50,000 clones, under 85% of them singletons. The sort gate was single viable CD3+CD4+CD8-CD45RO+ cells for memory CD4+ T cells.

The sample consisted of memory CD4+ T cells from blood. The chain employs TRBV30 and TRBJ1-1; the table assigns TRBD1, which was not confirmed against the DNA. The TCR sequence derives from an adult in good health and CMV-seronegative. This CDR3 reads CAWSVQDSHLWD.